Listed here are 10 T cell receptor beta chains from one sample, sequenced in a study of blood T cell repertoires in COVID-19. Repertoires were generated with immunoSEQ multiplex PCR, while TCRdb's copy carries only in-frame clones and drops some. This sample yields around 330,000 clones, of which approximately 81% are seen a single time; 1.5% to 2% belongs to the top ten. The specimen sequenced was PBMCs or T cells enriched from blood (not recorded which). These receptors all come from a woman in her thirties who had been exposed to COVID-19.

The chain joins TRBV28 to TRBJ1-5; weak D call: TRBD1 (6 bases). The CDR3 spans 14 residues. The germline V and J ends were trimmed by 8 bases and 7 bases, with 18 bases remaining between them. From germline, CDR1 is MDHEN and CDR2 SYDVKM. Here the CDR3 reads CASSSSGARQPQHF. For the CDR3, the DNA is TGTGCCAGCTCTTCCTCAGGGGCGAGGCAGCCCCAGCATTTT.

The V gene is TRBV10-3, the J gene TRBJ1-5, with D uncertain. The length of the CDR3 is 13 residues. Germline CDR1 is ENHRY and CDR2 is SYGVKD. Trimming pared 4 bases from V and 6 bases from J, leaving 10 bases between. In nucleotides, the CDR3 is TGTGCCATCAGTGTAGAGGGCGGTCAGCCCCAGCATTTT. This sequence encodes CAISVEGGQPQHF.

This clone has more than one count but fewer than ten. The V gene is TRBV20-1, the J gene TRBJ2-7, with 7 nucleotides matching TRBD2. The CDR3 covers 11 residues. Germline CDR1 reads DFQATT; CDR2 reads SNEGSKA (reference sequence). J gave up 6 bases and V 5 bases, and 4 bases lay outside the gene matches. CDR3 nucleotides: TGCAGTGCTTGGGGCGGGGGCGAGCAGTACTTC. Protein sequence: CSAWGGGEQYF.

The CDR3 sequence is CSASQQGTYGYTF. The CDR3 nucleotides are TGCAGTGCTAGTCAACAGGGGACCTATGGCTACACCTTC. The rearrangement uses TRBV20-1 and TRBJ1-2; 7 positions agree with TRBD1. Germline V gene sequence: CDR1 DFQATT, CDR2 SNEGSKA (reference sequence). V lost 3 bases and J lost 4; bases outside the gene matches: 5. CDR3 length equals 13 residues.

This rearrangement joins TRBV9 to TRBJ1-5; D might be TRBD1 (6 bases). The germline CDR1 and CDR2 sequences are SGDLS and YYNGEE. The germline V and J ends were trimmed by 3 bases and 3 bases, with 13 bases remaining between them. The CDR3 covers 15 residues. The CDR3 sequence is CASSEAGGPNQPQHF. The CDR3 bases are TGTGCCAGCAGCGAGGCGGGGGGGCCCAATCAGCCCCAGCATTTT.

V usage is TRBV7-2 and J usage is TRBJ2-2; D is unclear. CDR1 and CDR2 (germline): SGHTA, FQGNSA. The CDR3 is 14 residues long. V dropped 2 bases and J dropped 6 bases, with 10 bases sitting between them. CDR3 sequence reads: CASSLSRFSGELFF. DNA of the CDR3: TGTGCCAGCAGCTTATCCAGGTTCTCCGGGGAGCTGTTTTTT.

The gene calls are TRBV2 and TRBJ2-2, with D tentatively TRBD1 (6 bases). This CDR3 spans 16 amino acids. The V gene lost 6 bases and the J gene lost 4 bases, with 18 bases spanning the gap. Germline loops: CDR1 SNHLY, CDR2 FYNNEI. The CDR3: CASRVGAHGGTGELFF. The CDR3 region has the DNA TGTGCCAGCAGGGTGGGGGCCCATGGTGGCACCGGGGAGCTGTTTTTT. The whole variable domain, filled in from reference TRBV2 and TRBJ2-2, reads EPEVTQTPSHQVTQMGQEVILRCVPISNHLYFYWYRQILGQKVEFLVSFYNNEISEKSEIFDDQFSVERPDGSNFTLKIRSTKLEDSAMYFCASRVGAHGGTGELFFGEGSRLTVL.

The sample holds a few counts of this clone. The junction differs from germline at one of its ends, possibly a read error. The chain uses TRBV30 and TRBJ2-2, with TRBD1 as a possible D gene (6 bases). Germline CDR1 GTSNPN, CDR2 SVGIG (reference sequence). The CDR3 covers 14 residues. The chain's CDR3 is CVWPGHKNTGELFF. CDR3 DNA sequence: TGTGTCTGGCCGGGACACAAGAACACCGGGGAGCTGTTTTTT. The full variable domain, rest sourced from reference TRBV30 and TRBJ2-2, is SQTIHQWPATLVQPVGSPLSLECTVEGTSNPNLYWYRQAAGRGLQLLFYSVGIGQISSEVPQNLSASRPQDRQFILSSKKLLLSDSGFYLCVWPGHKNTGELFFGEGSRLTVL.

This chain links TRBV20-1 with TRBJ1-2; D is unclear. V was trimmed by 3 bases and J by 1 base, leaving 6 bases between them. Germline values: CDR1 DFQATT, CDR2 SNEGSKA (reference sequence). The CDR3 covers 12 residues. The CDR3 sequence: CSASGSNYGYTF. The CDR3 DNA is TGCAGTGCTAGTGGTAGTAACTATGGCTACACCTTC.

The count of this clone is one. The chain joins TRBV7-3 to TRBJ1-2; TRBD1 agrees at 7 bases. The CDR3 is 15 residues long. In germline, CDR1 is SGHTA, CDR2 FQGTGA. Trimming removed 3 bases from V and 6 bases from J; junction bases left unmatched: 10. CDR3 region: CASSFKGAGANGYTF. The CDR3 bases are TGTGCCAGCAGCTTCAAGGGGGCAGGGGCGAATGGCTACACCTTC.